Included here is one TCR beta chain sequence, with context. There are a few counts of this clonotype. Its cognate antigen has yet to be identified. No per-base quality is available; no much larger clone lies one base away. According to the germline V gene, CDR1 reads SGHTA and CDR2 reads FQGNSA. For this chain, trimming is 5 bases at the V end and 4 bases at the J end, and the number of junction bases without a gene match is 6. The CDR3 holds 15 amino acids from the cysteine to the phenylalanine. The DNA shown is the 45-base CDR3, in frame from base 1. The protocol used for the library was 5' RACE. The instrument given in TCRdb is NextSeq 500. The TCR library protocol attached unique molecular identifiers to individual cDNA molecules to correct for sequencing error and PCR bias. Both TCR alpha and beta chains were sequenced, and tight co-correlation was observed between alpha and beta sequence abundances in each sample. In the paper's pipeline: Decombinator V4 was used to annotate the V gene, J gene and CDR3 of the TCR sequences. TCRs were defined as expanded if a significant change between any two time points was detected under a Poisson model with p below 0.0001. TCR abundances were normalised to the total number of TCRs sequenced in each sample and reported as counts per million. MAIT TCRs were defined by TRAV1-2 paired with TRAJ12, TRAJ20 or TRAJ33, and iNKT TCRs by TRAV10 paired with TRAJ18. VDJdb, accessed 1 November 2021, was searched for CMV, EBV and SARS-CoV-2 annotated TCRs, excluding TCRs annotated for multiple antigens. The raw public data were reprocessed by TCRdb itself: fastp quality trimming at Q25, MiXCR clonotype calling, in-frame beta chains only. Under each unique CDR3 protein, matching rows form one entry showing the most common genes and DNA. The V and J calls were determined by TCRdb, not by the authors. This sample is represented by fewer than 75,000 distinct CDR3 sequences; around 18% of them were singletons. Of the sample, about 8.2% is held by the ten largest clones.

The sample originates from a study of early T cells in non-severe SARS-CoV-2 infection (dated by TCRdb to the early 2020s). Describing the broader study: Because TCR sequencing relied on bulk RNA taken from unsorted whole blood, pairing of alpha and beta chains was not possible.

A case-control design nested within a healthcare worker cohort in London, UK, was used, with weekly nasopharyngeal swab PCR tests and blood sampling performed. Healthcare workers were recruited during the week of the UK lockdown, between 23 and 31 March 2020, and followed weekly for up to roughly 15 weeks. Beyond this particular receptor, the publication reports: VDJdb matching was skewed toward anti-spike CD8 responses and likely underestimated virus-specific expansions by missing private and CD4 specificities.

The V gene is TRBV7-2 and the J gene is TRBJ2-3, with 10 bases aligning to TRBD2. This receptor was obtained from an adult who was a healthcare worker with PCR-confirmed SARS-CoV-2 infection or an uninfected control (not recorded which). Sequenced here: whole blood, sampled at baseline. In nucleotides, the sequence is TGTGCCAGCAGCCCTAGCGGGAGTCGCGCAGATACGCAGTATTTT. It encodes CASSPSGSRADTQYF.